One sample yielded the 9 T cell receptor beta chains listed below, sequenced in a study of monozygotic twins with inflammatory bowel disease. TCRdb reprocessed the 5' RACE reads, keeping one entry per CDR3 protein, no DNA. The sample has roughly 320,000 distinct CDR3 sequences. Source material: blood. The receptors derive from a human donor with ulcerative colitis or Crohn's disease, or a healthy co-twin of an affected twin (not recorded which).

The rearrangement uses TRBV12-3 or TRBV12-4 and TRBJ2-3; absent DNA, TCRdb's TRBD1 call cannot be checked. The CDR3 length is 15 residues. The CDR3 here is CASTGSGTGGDTQYF.

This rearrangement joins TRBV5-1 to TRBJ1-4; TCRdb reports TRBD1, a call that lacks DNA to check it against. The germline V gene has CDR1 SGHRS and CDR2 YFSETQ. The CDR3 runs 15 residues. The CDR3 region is CASSLNGRGGEKLFF.

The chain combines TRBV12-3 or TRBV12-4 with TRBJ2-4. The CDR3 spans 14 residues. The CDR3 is CASSLAGSYGIQYF.

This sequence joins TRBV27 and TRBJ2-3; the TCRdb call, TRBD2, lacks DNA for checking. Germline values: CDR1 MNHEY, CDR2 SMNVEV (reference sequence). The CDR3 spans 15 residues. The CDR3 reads CASSTGTSSTDTQYF.

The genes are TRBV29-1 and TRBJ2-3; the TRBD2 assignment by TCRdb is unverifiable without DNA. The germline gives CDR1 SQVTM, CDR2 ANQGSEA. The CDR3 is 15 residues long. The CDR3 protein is CSVEDWAGGPDTQYF.

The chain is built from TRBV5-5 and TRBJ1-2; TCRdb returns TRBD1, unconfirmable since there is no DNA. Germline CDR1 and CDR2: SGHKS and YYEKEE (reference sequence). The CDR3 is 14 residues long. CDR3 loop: CASILSVTNYGYTF.

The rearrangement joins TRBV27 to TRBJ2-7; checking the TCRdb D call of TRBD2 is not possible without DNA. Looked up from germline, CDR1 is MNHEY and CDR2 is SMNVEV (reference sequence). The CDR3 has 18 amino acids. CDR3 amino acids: CASRVWASGSPGSYEQYF.

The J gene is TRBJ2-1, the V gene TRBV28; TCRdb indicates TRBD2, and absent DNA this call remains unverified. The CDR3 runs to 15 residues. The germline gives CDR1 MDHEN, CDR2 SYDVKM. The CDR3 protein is CASTPPVAGYNEQFF.

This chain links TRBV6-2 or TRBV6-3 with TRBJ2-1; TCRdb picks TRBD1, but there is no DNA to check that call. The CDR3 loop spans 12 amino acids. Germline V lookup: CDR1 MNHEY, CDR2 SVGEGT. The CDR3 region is CASSWDTNEQFF.